This TCR beta chain was identified in a study of tumor and adjacent non-tumor tissue in lung cancer. The wider study: Millions of productive TCRbeta reads were obtained per sample on average.

Points from the study as a whole: Tumor repertoires had a smaller top 100 clone share than normal lung.

CDR3 length: 16 amino acids. The germline V gene encodes CDR1 MNHNS and CDR2 SASEGT. Trimming stripped 0 bases from V and 8 bases from J, with 20 bases between. As regards this clonotype: No antigen is known for it.

A modified ARM-PCR protocol with three rounds of nested PCR amplified TCRbeta. TCRdb processed the multiplex PCR reads anew with MiXCR; each CDR3 protein has one entry. Of 70,000 to 90,000 distinct CDR3 sequences in the sample, more than 60% were seen once. RNA was extracted from bulk tissue without any cell sorting. The chain employs TRBV6-1 and TRBJ2-7, with D possibly being TRBD2 (6 bases). The source material was lung tumor tissue. The origin of this receptor is a woman aged 50 to 60 with non-small cell lung cancer. DNA of the CDR3: TGTGCCAGCAGTGAAGCTGTTGGGATTAGCGGAGTCAAGCAGTACTTC. This codes for CASSEAVGISGVKQYF.